This T cell receptor beta chain was recorded in a study of blood T cell repertoires in COVID-19 (dated by TCRdb to 2018 to 2020). Broadly, across the study: Collaborator samples came from the United States, Italy and Spain and covered acute and convalescent phases of COVID-19. The material from the prospective study consisted of cDNA or gDNA derived from T cells, B-cell-depleted T cells, or PBMCs. The samples were drawn from the first 160 participants of the ongoing ImmuneRACE study and from roughly 1,300 subjects provided by 6 global collaborators. Where HLA class I and class II types were available, the types were taken from metadata supplied by the sample provider, not from assay-based typing. The repertoires were released in a freely available public database intended as a resource for research on the immune response to SARS-CoV-2. Sample metadata almost always included a de-identified subject ID, COVID-19 status, age in years and sex. Subjects who had been exposed to COVID-19, were actively infected with it, or had recovered from it provided the deeply sampled blood TCRbeta repertoires that made up the dataset. On the study overall, not on this receptor specifically: How much clinical and demographic metadata was included differed by source and by participant, and the metadata was provided uncurated.

TCRbeta CDR3 regions were amplified from genomic DNA by means of the immunoSEQ Assay, a bias-controlled multiplex PCR. On the authors' methods: Nucleated cell counts per sample were estimated from amplification of reference gene primers within the assay. Sequence reads were collapsed and filtered to measure the absolute abundance of every unique TCRbeta CDR3 rearrangement. For each sample, productive Simpson clonality was calculated as the square root of Simpson's diversity index over productive rearrangements. The table comes from immuneACCESS by way of TCRdb, which keeps in-frame sequences with V and J called. Part of the clones is missing from these tables; in studies checked, under half for an unresolved V gene and the rest for unknown reasons. That table is the source of V, J and clone size, and D and trimming were worked out from the DNA. The sample has around 86,000 clones on record, about 83% of them singletons. Roughly 32% of the sample rests with the top ten.

With respect to this clone: The antigen this receptor binds is unknown. No base qualities exist here, and no much larger clone lies one base off it.

V ends up 5 bases short and J 7 bases short, with an unmatched junction base count of 10. The germline V gene (reference sequence) specifies LNHDA as CDR1 and SQIVND as CDR2. From the cysteine through the phenylalanine, the CDR3 covers 15 amino acids. Only the CDR3 DNA stays, 45 bases, in frame from base 1. Collaborating institutions collected whole blood in K2EDTA tubes following their own protocols. For TCRbeta analysis, collaborators shipped samples as frozen whole blood, isolated PBMCs, or DNA extracted from either of those sample types. Sample: peripheral blood. The sequence came from an elderly woman with acute or convalescent COVID-19. The receptor chain draws on TRBV19 and TRBJ1-5, with 8 junctional bases fitting TRBD1. For the CDR3, the sequence is CASSPGRTGRQPQHF. The nucleotides are TGTGCCAGTAGTCCGGGTAGGACAGGGCGACAGCCCCAGCATTTT.